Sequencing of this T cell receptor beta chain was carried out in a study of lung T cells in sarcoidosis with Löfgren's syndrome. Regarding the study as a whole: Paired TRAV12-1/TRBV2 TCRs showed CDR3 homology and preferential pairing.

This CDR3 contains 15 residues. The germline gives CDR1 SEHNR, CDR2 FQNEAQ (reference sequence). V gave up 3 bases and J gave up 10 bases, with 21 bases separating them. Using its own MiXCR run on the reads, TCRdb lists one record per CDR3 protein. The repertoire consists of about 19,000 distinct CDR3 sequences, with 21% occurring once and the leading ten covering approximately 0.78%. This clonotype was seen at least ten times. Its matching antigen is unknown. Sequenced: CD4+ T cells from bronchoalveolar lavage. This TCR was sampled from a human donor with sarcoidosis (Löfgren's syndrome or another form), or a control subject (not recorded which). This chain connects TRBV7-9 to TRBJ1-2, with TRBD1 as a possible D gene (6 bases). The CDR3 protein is CASSFPGRQGTFYTF. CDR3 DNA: TGTGCCAGCAGCTTCCCGGGGAGGCAGGGGACGTTCTACACCTTC.